The present T cell receptor beta chain was sequenced within a study of PD-1 blockade in classical Hodgkin lymphoma (dated by TCRdb to 2018 to 2021). In terms of the full investigation: Nivolumab dosing was 3 mg/kg intravenously every 2 weeks, continuing until either disease progression or unacceptable toxicity. A peripheral blood immune signature of response to PD-1 blockade in classical Hodgkin lymphoma was defined using TCR beta sequencing and CyTOF. Broader findings and caveats from the paper: Lower diversity was seen in patients whose nivolumab began less than 1 year after ASCT, and these patients were left out of later analyses so that immune reconstitution would not confound the results. Among trial patients, those achieving complete response had baseline diversity similar to that of newly diagnosed patients, while diversity was significantly lower in partial responders and progressors. The study covered only a single clinical trial cohort, and the causes of the repertoire differences, possibly disease activity or prior therapy, were still not defined. Baseline TCR diversity was reported to be lower in newly diagnosed patients than in healthy donors, and even lower in relapsed/refractory patients. CD4+ but not CD8+ TCR diversity rose significantly by C4D1 (p=0.0027 vs p=0.16), most apparent in complete responders (p=0.02).

As regards this clone: This receptor's antigen is unknown. Qualities for individual bases were not recorded, and no much larger clone is one base off.

Taken with the paper, the label for time point translates to: cycle 2 day 1 (C2D1) of nivolumab. Every trial patient had relapsed after autologous stem cell transplantation, and cohorts A, B and C differed in prior brentuximab vedotin exposure. The trial cohort included 45 to 65 patients with relapsed/refractory classical Hodgkin lymphoma, and each patient had a best overall response of complete response, partial response or progressive disease. Single-agent nivolumab was administered to trial patients in the multi-cohort phase II CheckMate 205 trial. An independent review committee assessed best overall response by applying the 2007 International Working Group response criteria. Trial PBMCs were obtained immediately prior to nivolumab initiation (C1D1) and on therapy at cycle 2 day 1 and cycle 4 day 1. Peripheral blood was collected in 8 mL Vacutainer Cell Preparation Tubes, from which PBMCs were isolated by centrifugation and then cryopreserved.

Genomic DNA was isolated using the Qiagen DNeasy kit from unsorted PBMCs as well as from negatively selected CD4+ and CD8+ fractions. Using primers that anneal to V and J segments, immunoSEQ multiplex PCR amplified the TCR beta CDR3 regions. A synthetic immune receptor repertoire was used to minimize amplification bias, and any remaining bias was removed computationally after sequencing. In the original analysis: Repertoire diversity was quantified as the Shannon entropy index using custom Python scripts. Unsorted, CD4+ and CD8+ repertoires were analyzed separately, except for combined analyses in which CD4+ and CD8+ sequences were merged in silico. Clonal expansion was defined as a frequency increase of at least 2-fold after treatment compared with C1D1, and clones undetected at baseline were assigned a pseudocount of 0.5. Singleton clones were defined as clones with 0 or 1 copy at C1D1, and non-singleton clones were defined as clones with 2 or more copies. Clones expanded in unsorted samples were labelled as CD4+, CD8+ or unknown by matching protein sequences in sorted samples from the same patient. Wilcoxon tests were applied to paired samples to test diversity changes from C1D1 to C4D1. Imported from immuneACCESS, the table was reduced by TCRdb to in-frame sequences with V and J called. These copies leave out some clones; in studies compared against another copy, an unresolved V gene accounts for under half, and the cause of the remainder is not known. V and J calls plus clone size are reproduced from that table; the DNA served to infer D and trimming. This sample is represented by 98,000 or so clones; nearly 90% of them were singletons. The ten largest make up about 20% of the sample.

Trimming at the junction amounts to 3 bases on V and 5 bases on J, and the germline ends lie 11 bases apart. Based on the germline V gene, the CDR1 and CDR2 sequences are SGHAT and FQNNGV. Spanning cysteine to phenylalanine, the CDR3 consists of 13 amino acids. The retained sequence is limited to the CDR3, 39 bases, with the frame set at the first base. This specimen consisted of peripheral blood mononuclear cells (PBMCs), obtained before the second cycle of nivolumab. The TCR sequence derives from a human donor with classical Hodgkin lymphoma. The receptor chain draws on TRBV11-2 and TRBJ2-7, with no confident D gene call. The sequenced DNA: TGTGCCAGCAGCTTTAGCAGTTCCCACGAGCAGTACTTC. The resulting protein is CASSFSSSHEQYF.